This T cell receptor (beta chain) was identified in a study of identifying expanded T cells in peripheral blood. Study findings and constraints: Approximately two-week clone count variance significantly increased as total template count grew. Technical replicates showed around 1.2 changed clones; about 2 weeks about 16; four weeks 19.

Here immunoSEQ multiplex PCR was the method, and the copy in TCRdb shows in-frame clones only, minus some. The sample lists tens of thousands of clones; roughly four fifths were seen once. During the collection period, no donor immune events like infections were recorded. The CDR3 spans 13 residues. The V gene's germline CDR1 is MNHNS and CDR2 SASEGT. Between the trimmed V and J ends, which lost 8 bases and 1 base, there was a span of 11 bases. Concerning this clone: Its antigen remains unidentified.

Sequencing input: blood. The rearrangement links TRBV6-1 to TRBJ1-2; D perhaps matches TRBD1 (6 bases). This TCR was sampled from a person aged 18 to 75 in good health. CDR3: CASETGINYGYTF. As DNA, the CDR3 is TGTGCCAGCGAGACAGGAATTAACTATGGCTACACCTTC.